Sequencing of this T cell receptor beta chain was carried out in a study of blood T cell repertoires in COVID-19. As for the study in general: The origin of the acute and convalescent COVID-19 samples was the United States, Italy and Spain. The analysed material was cDNA or gDNA that came from T cells, B-cell-depleted T cells, or PBMCs.

Enrollees, about 18 to 90 years old, lived in 24 US areas. Participant-given clinical history determined each cohort assignment. Data came from immunoSEQ multiplex PCR; TCRdb stores just in-frame clones and leaves some out. Among about 220,000 clones listed, roughly 87% were seen once. Sequencing used PBMCs or T cells enriched from blood (not recorded which). The clonotype comes from a woman in her thirties with acute COVID-19.

This chain's CDR3 is CASSLDRGKETQYF. The CDR3 bases are TGTGCCAGCAGTCTGGACAGGGGGAAAGAGACCCAGTACTTC. The genes are TRBV28 and TRBJ2-5, with TRBD1 matching over 10 bases. The V gene's germline CDR1 is MDHEN and CDR2 SYDVKM. Unmatched junction bases numbered 3, after V lost 5 bases and J lost 3 bases. The CDR3 has 14 amino acids.